The 14 T cell receptor beta chains listed next were all sequenced from one sample in a study of shared clonotypes between healthy human individuals. Measured with immunoSEQ multiplex PCR; TCRdb has only the in-frame clones, and not every one. The sample consists of about 1 million clones, 65% to 75% of them appearing once. The sample was memory CD4+ T cells sorted from blood. The subset: CD45RA-negative fraction. The receptors shown here come from a man younger than 35 in good health.

V usage is TRBV7-8 and J usage is TRBJ1-2, with D unclear. This CDR3 has 14 residues. The V gene's germline CDR1 is SGHVS and CDR2 FQNEAQ. V lost 7 bases, J lost 7 bases, and 19 bases lay in between. The CDR3 loop is CASTTSGVVGGYTF. The CDR3 DNA sequence: TGTGCCAGCACCACTTCTGGGGTAGTGGGTGGCTACACCTTC.

The rearrangement joins TRBV12-5 to TRBJ2-3, with 12 bases fitting TRBD2. CDR3 length: 16 residues. The ends lost 5 bases at V and 2 bases at J; junction bases unmatched: 5. The germline V gene has CDR1 LGHNT and CDR2 FRNRAP. CDR3 region: CASGTGLAGHTDTQYF. The CDR3 DNA reads TGTGCTAGTGGTACCGGACTAGCGGGGCACACAGATACGCAGTATTTT.

This rearrangement joins TRBV5-1 to TRBJ2-2; no definite D call. Germline CDR1 and CDR2: SGHRS and YFSETQ. This CDR3 comprises 15 residues. Trimming removed 2 bases from V and 4 bases from J, with 12 bases in between. The CDR3 DNA reads as TGCGCCAGCAGCTTCGTTGACCCGCTCACCGGGGAGCTGTTTTTT. Protein product: CASSFVDPLTGELFF.

CDR3 in DNA: TGTGCCAGCAGCCGTGGATTTTCCTACGAGCAGTACTTC. This codes for CASSRGFSYEQYF. V gene TRBV5-6 combines with J gene TRBJ2-7; D remains unclear. This CDR3 spans 13 amino acids. V lost 4 bases to trimming and J lost 1 base, with 9 bases between them. Germline CDR1 and CDR2: SGHDT and YYEEEE. Variable domain in full (rest from reference TRBV5-6 and TRBJ2-7): DAGVTQSPTHLIKTRGQQVTLRCSPKSGHDTVSWYQQALGQGPQFIFQYYEEEERQRGNFPDRFSGHQFPNYSSELNVNALLLGDSALYLCASSRGFSYEQYFGPGTRLTVT.

The chain has TRBV9 and TRBJ2-2, with unresolved D. This CDR3 comprises 13 residues. Trimming pared 4 bases from V and 6 bases from J, leaving 10 bases between. Germline CDR1 reads SGDLS; CDR2 reads YYNGEE. CDR3 protein: CASSSGWAGELFF. The CDR3 DNA sequence: TGTGCCAGCAGCTCCGGTTGGGCCGGGGAGCTGTTTTTT.

This clone was seen a handful of times. The chain carries TRBV5-5 and TRBJ2-1; no clear D. V gave up 0 bases and J gave up 5 bases, with 9 bases separating them. CDR1 is SGHKS and CDR2 is YYEKEE in the germline V gene (reference sequence). This CDR3 comprises 14 residues. CDR3: CASSLASHNNEQFF. In DNA form, the CDR3 reads TGTGCCAGCAGCTTGGCCTCACACAACAATGAGCAGTTCTTC.

The chain joins TRBV4-2 to TRBJ1-2; the D is unclear. V was clipped by 1 base and J by 1 base, with 10 bases between them. From germline, CDR1 is LGHNA and CDR2 YNFKEQ. The CDR3 is 15 amino acids. The CDR3 loop reads CASSQGRTVNYGYTF. The CDR3 DNA follows: TGTGCCAGCAGCCAAGGGCGTACAGTTAACTATGGCTACACCTTC.

The rearrangement links TRBV6-1 to TRBJ2-1; possible D gene TRBD2, 6 bases. The germline V gene encodes CDR1 MNHNS and CDR2 SASEGT. The CDR3 covers 15 residues. With 7 bases removed from V and 5 bases from J, the gap between germline ends came to 18 bases. The CDR3 here is CASKGYGSRDNEQFF. CDR3 coding DNA: TGTGCCAGCAAGGGATACGGGAGTAGGGACAATGAGCAGTTCTTC.

CDR3 loop: CAMAEGGRLGTDTQYF. In DNA form, the CDR3 reads TGTGCCATGGCGGAAGGGGGGCGGTTAGGCACAGATACGCAGTATTTT. The chain carries TRBV10-3 and TRBJ2-3; D may correspond to TRBD1 or TRBD2 (6 bases each). Germline CDR1 reads ENHRY; CDR2 reads SYGVKD. Trimming pared 9 bases from V and 1 base from J, leaving 20 bases between. The CDR3 has 16 residues.

The genes are TRBV5-6 and TRBJ1-4; 7 positions agree with TRBD1. From germline, CDR1 is SGHDT and CDR2 YYEEEE. The CDR3 is 15 amino acids. J lost 7 bases, V lost 1 base, and 7 bases had no gene match. In nucleotides, the CDR3 is TGTGCCAGCAGCTTGAGGGGACAGCTGGGTGAAAAACTGTTTTTT. Amino acid sequence: CASSLRGQLGEKLFF.

The CDR3 protein is CASSQVGSFNYGYTF. CDR3 DNA: TGTGCCAGCAGCCAAGTGGGGAGTTTTAACTATGGCTACACCTTC. The genes are TRBV14 and TRBJ1-2; no firm D call. CDR1 and CDR2 (germline): SGHDN, FVKESK. CDR3 length: 15 amino acids. V lost 1 base and J 1 base, leaving 10 bases between the germline ends.

This clone showed up just a few times. The chain's CDR3 is CASTNRGYTGELFF. For the CDR3, the DNA is TGCGCCAGCACGAACAGGGGATACACCGGGGAGCTGTTTTTT. This sequence joins TRBV10-2 and TRBJ2-2; 7 positions match TRBD1. Per germline, CDR1 WSHSY and CDR2 SAAADI. The CDR3 has 14 residues. With V trimmed by 7 bases and J by 3 bases, 5 bases remained unmatched.

This clone was recorded a few times. V and J are TRBV2 and TRBJ1-1; D is unresolved. Germline CDR1 reads SNHLY; CDR2 reads FYNNEI. The CDR3 loop spans 11 amino acids. V shed 2 bases and J shed 7 bases, with 5 bases lying between them. The CDR3 DNA sequence: TGTGCCAGCAGTGAACTGGTTGAAGCTTTCTTT. Its translation is CASSELVEAFF.

This clone was detected once. The J gene is TRBJ1-2, the V gene TRBV7-2; D gene uncertain. This CDR3 is 18 amino acids long. Germline CDR1 and CDR2: SGHTA and FQGNSA. V was trimmed by 2 bases and J by 0 bases, leaving 19 bases between them. The CDR3: CASSLRGISWTTNYGYTF. CDR3 coding DNA: TGTGCCAGCAGCTTACGAGGGATCTCCTGGACGACTAACTATGGCTACACCTTC.